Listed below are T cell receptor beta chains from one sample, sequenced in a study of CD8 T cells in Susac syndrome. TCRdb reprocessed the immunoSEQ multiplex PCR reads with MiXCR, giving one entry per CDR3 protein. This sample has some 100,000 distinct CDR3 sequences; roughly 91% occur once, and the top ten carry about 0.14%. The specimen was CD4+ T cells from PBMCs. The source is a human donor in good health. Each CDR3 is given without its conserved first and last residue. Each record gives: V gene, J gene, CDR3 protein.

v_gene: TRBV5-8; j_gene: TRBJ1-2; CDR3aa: ASSFPGLPQDYGYT
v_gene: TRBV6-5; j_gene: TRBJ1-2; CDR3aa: ASSYSFDYGYT
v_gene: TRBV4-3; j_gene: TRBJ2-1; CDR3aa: ASSQPTSGYNEQF
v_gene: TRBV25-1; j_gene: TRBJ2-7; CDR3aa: ASSDSGTLAYEQY
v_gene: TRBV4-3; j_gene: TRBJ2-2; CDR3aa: ASSRDRGIPGELF
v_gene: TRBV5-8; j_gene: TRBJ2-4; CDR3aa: ASSREVARAKNIQY
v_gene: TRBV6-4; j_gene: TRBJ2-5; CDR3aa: ASSDRETQY
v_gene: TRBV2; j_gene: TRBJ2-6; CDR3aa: ASSPGTGIRSSGANVLT
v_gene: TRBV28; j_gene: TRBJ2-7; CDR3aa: ASGREILATEQY
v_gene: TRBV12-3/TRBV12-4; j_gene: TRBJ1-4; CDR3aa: ASSPTGVGEKLF
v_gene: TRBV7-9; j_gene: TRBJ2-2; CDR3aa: ASRLPTGTGELF
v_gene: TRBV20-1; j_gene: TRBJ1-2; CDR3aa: SAARDYT
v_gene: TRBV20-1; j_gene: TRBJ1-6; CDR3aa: SARGQSSYNSPLH
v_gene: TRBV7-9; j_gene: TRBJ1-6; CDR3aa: ASSSLEGYSPLH